Following are 3 T cell receptor beta chains from one sample sequenced in a study of blood T cell repertoires in COVID-19. Produced via immunoSEQ multiplex PCR; TCRdb's table is partial and in-frame only. The sample carries some 150,000 clones, approximately 80% recorded once. The sample was peripheral blood. The receptors here all came from a woman aged 45-65 years in a cohort sampled during active or convalescent COVID-19.

V is TRBV25-1 and J is TRBJ2-3, with D possibly matching TRBD2 (7 bases). Germline assignment: CDR1 MGHDK and CDR2 SYGVNS. Trimming took 1 base from V and 2 from J, leaving 16 bases between them. The CDR3 has 17 amino acids. The CDR3 DNA sequence: TGTGCCAGCAGTGAATCGGGGACGGGGGGCTCCACAGATACGCAGTATTTT. Its translation is CASSESGTGGSTDTQYF.

The chain links TRBV7-9 to TRBJ1-6; tentatively, D is TRBD1 (5 bases). Looked up from germline, CDR1 is SEHNR and CDR2 is FQNEAQ (reference sequence). This CDR3 contains 13 residues. V was trimmed by 7 bases and J by 8 bases, leaving 12 bases between them. The CDR3 DNA follows: TGTGCCAGCACCCAGGGAGGGGATTCACCCCTCCACTTT. Amino acids: CASTQGGDSPLHF.

The CDR3 DNA reads as TGTGCCAGTAGCTACACGGACAGGGACCTCTACAATGAGCAGTTCTTC. It specifies CASSYTDRDLYNEQFF. The chain is built from TRBV19 and TRBJ2-1; 8 nucleotides line up with TRBD1. The germline V gene encodes CDR1 LNHDA and CDR2 SQIVND (reference sequence). Losses at the gene ends were 6 bases for V and 3 bases for J; bases not matched to a gene: 10. CDR3 length: 16 amino acids.